The 5 T cell receptor beta chains below come from one sample, sequenced in a study of T cells in Graves' hyperthyroidism and ophthalmopathy. Authors of the study amplified TCR beta CDR3 regions from RNA transcripts. HTBI primers were the set used in a first-round RT-PCR of the TCR CDR3. In TCRdb, the multiplex PCR reads were re-called with MiXCR into one record per CDR3 protein. The data hold 700,000 to 850,000 distinct CDR3 sequences, with 35% observed a single time. Sample: blood. The receptors originated from a woman aged 40-49 years with Graves' hyperthyroidism.

The genes are TRBV6-6 and TRBJ1-2, with a weak D call TRBD1 (5 bases). In germline, CDR1 is MNHNY, CDR2 SVGAGI (reference sequence). With 8 bases removed from V and 3 bases from J, the gap between germline ends came to 16 bases. The CDR3 contains 14 residues. The CDR3 DNA sequence: TGTGCCAGCTTCAGGGCGAGGGATGACTATGGCTACACCTTC. Encoded protein: CASFRARDDYGYTF.

The chain links TRBV2 to TRBJ1-5; D is unclear. Germline CDR1 reads SNHLY; CDR2 reads FYNNEI. CDR3 length equals 16 residues. Trimming stripped 3 bases from V and 0 bases from J, with 12 bases between. CDR3 sequence reads: CASSDADPNSNQPQHF. CDR3 sequence (DNA): TGTGCCAGCAGTGATGCGGACCCGAATAGCAATCAGCCCCAGCATTTT.

The J gene is TRBJ1-6, the V gene TRBV10-3; the D is unclear. Trimming left V 5 bases short and J 10 bases short, with 15 bases between. CDR3 length equals 14 residues. Germline-derived CDR1 and CDR2 are ENHRY and SYGVKD. CDR3 loop: CAISRGGPLSPLHF. The CDR3 DNA is TGTGCCATCAGTCGGGGAGGCCCCCTCTCACCCCTCCACTTT.

This clonotype was recorded many times. J is TRBJ2-7 and V is TRBV7-9, with TRBD2 as a possible D gene (6 bases). Trimming cost V 3 bases and J 6 bases, with 12 bases left between them. Germline assignment: CDR1 SEHNR and CDR2 FQNEAQ (reference sequence). The CDR3 has 13 residues. CDR3 protein: CASSFGWRGEQYF. CDR3 nucleotide sequence: TGTGCCAGCAGCTTCGGGTGGAGGGGCGAGCAGTACTTC. Full variable domain (rest looked up from reference TRBV7-9 and TRBJ2-7): DTGVSQNPRHKITKRGQNVTFRCDPISEHNRLYWYRQTLGQGPEFLTYFQNEAQLEKSRLLSDRFSAERPKGSFSTLEIQRTEQGDSAMYLCASSFGWRGEQYFGPGTRLTVT.

The chain couples TRBV11-3 to TRBJ1-1; TRBD1 might be the D (5 bases). Germline V CDR1 and CDR2: SGHNT, YENEEA. The V end was cut by 5 bases, the J end by 6 bases, with 16 bases between. This CDR3 is built from 14 residues. CDR3 sequence (DNA): TGTGCCAGCAGCATGGGTGATAGGGGAGCTGAAGCTTTCTTT. Translating it yields CASSMGDRGAEAFF.